This entry is about one T cell receptor beta chain. Clones were sequenced by immunoSEQ multiplex PCR, and TCRdb holds only the in-frame ones, with some missing. The sample includes 190,000 or so clones, roughly 89% seen only once; the top ten take approximately 10%. V was pared by 3 bases and J by 6 bases, with 15 bases of the junction left unmatched. The length of the CDR3 is 18 residues. CDR1 and CDR2 from the germline V gene are MGHRA and YSYEKL. This record comes from a study of blood T cell repertoires in COVID-19. This chain links TRBV4-1 with TRBJ2-3, with 10 bases fitting TRBD2. The sequenced material came from PBMCs or T cells enriched from blood (not recorded which). This clonotype was sampled from a man younger than 30 with acute COVID-19. Here the CDR3 reads CASSHRARLAGDTDTQYF. As DNA, the CDR3 is TGCGCCAGCAGCCATCGCGCCCGCCTAGCGGGAGATACGGATACGCAGTATTTT.